Listed below are T cell receptor beta chains from one sample, sequenced in a study of blood T cell repertoires in COVID-19. Assay: immunoSEQ multiplex PCR; the TCRdb copy retains only in-frame clones and omits some. The repertoire holds some 320,000 clones, with around 90% as singletons. Input material: PBMCs or T cells enriched from blood (not recorded which). The receptors were gathered from a man in his 60s who had recovered from COVID-19. Both conserved end residues are part of each CDR3. D genes are given only for firm matches. Clone size is given for some rows only: seen once, a few or many times, or a class if the clone is expanded.

>NA|14|NA|TRBJ2-1|TRBV28
TGTGCCAGTATAAGCGGGCTAGTGGGTAATGAGCAGTTCTTC
CASISGLVGNEQFF
>NA|14|NA|TRBJ1-5|TRBV19
TGTGCCAGTAGTAGGGGGGGGGTAGCCCAGCCCCAGCATTTT
CASSRGGVAQPQHF
>NA|19|NA|TRBJ1-5|TRBV28
TGTGCCAGCAGGCTCAGGGGTCCCCGAGGGGTGGTTAGAGATCAGCCCCAGCATTTT
CASRLRGPRGVVRDQPQHF
>NA|14|TRBD1|TRBJ2-7|TRBV5-1
TGCGCCAGCAGCCTCGGGACAGGTCTTGAAGAGCAGTACTTC
CASSLGTGLEEQYF
>NA|14|TRBD2|TRBJ2-1|TRBV5-4
TGTGCCAGCAGCGAGGGACTAGCGGGGAATGAGCAGTTCTTC
CASSEGLAGNEQFF
>NA|15|TRBD2|TRBJ2-1|TRBV6-5
TGTGCCAGCAGTCGGACTAGCGGAATTTACAATGAGCAGTTCTTC
CASSRTSGIYNEQFF
>NA|14|TRBD2|TRBJ2-7|TRBV11-2
TGTGCCAGCAGCTTAGTACCTAGCGGGACCGAGCAGTACTTC
CASSLVPSGTEQYF
>NA|16|NA|TRBJ2-2|TRBV7-8
TGTGCCAGCAGCTTAGTGGCGGGCGCGGACACCGGGGAGCTGTTTTTT
CASSLVAGADTGELFF
>NA|17|NA|TRBJ2-7|TRBV5-1
TGCGCCAGCAGCTTGGCCGAGCAGCGGGCTTACTCCTACGAGCAGTACTTC
CASSLAEQRAYSYEQYF
>NA|18|TRBD1|TRBJ2-5|TRBV7-9
TGTGCCAGCAGCTTAGGTTGGACAGGGGGAGGGTACCAAGAGACCCAGTACTTC
CASSLGWTGGGYQETQYF
>NA|11|NA|TRBJ2-5|TRBV19
TGTGCCAGTGGAGCAGGGGAGACCCAGTACTTC
CASGAGETQYF
>NA|13|NA|TRBJ1-5|TRBV24-1
TGTGCCACCAGTGACAGGAGGGATCAGCCCCAGCATTTT
CATSDRRDQPQHF
>NA|14|NA|TRBJ2-7|TRBV28
TGTGCCAGCAGTTCCATAAGAGAACTCTACGAGCAGTACTTC
CASSSIRELYEQYF
>few|17|TRBD1|TRBJ2-2|TRBV24-1
TGTGCCACCAGTGACGGTCCGGGACAGGGGGTCACCGGGGAGCTGTTTTTT
CATSDGPGQGVTGELFF
>few|14|NA|TRBJ1-3|TRBV18
TGTGCCAGCTCACCAGACTACTCTGGAAACACCATATATTTT
CASSPDYSGNTIYF
>NA|15|NA|TRBJ2-1|TRBV28
TGTGCCAGCAGTTTATCTGGACAGAGATACAATGAGCAGTTCTTC
CASSLSGQRYNEQFF
>NA|13|NA|TRBJ2-5|TRBV9
TGTGCCAGCAGCGTAGGTCTAGCAGAGACCCAGTACTTC
CASSVGLAETQYF
>NA|14|TRBD2|TRBJ2-3|TRBV19
TGTGCCAGTATGATGCGGGGGTTCACAGATACGCAGTATTTT
CASMMRGFTDTQYF
>NA|13|NA|TRBJ1-2|TRBV7-2
TGTGCCAGCAGCCCCAACTTTTTCTATGGCTACACCTTC
CASSPNFFYGYTF
>NA|14|NA|TRBJ2-3|TRBV7-3
TGTGCCAGCAACCCATCGGGGAGCGAAGATACGCAGTATTTT
CASNPSGSEDTQYF
>NA|16|TRBD1|TRBJ2-1|TRBV5-1
TGCGCCAGCAGCTTGCTCAGGACAGGGTTGGTCAATGAGCAGTTCTTC
CASSLLRTGLVNEQFF
>NA|17|NA|TRBJ2-2|TRBV4-1
TGCGCCAGCAGCCAAGACCGCGCAGCGGGCGGCATCGGGGAGCTGTTTTTT
CASSQDRAAGGIGELFF
>NA|15|NA|TRBJ2-7|TRBV3-1/TRBV3-2
TGTGCCAGCAGCCGATCAGGATCAAGCTCCTACGAGCAGTACTTC
CASSRSGSSSYEQYF
>NA|15|TRBD1|TRBJ1-1|TRBV7-2
TGTGCCAGCAGCTTAGGGGTGTTTTACAGGGGTGAAGCTTTCTTT
CASSLGVFYRGEAFF
>NA|13|NA|TRBJ1-5|TRBV7-8
TGTGCCAGCAGCCGTAGCGAGAATCAGCCCCAGCATTTT
CASSRSENQPQHF
>few|14|TRBD1|TRBJ1-1|TRBV4-3
TGCGCCAGCAGCCAGACAGGGCTGGGCACTGAAGCTTTCTTT
CASSQTGLGTEAFF
>NA|16|TRBD2|TRBJ2-3|TRBV14
TGTGCCAGCAGCCAAGACGGGGGGAGAAGTACAGATACGCAGTATTTT
CASSQDGGRSTDTQYF
>NA|14|NA|TRBJ2-1|TRBV29-1
TGCAGCGTTGTTGGCAGGGTGGTCGACAATGAGCAGTTCTTC
CSVVGRVVDNEQFF
>NA|14|NA|TRBJ1-1|TRBV18
TGTGCCAGCTCACCACAAGGGGAGAACACTGAAGCTTTCTTT
CASSPQGENTEAFF
>NA|12|NA|TRBJ2-5|TRBV5-4
TGTGCCAGCAGCTTGAGGGGGGAGACCCAGTACTTC
CASSLRGETQYF
>NA|15|NA|TRBJ2-3|TRBV24-1
TGTGCCACCAGCAACTACAGGGAGGGAGCAGATACGCAGTATTTT
CATSNYREGADTQYF
>NA|15|TRBD1|TRBJ1-5|TRBV5-1
TGCGCCAGCAGCTGGACAGGGGGCGGGGGTCAGCCCCAGCATTTT
CASSWTGGGGQPQHF
>NA|15|TRBD2|TRBJ2-7|TRBV5-4
TGTGCCAGCAGCTCGAGAGCGGGAGGCACCTACGAGCAGTACTTC
CASSSRAGGTYEQYF
>NA|13|NA|TRBJ1-4|TRBV7-9
TGTGCCAGCAGCTTAGAGGCAGGGAGGAAACTGTTTTTT
CASSLEAGRKLFF
>NA|14|NA|TRBJ1-2|TRBV30
TGTGCCGGTGGGCGGGACGGATCTAACTATGGCTACACCTTC
CAGGRDGSNYGYTF
>NA|17|TRBD1|TRBJ1-6|TRBV5-4
TGTGCCAGCAGCTCCGACCCGGGACAGGTTTTGTCCTCACCCCTCCACTTT
CASSSDPGQVLSSPLHF
>NA|13|NA|TRBJ2-7|TRBV7-2
TGTGCCAGCAGCTGGCTCGATCAAGACGAGCAGTACTTC
CASSWLDQDEQYF
>NA|13|NA|TRBJ1-6|TRBV7-9
TGTGCCAGCATCGGCAGCAGGGGTTCACCCCTCCACTTT
CASIGSRGSPLHF
>NA|15|NA|TRBJ2-1|TRBV7-2
TGTGCCAGTAGCTTACTCGGGAGCACCTACAATGAGCAGTTCTTC
CASSLLGSTYNEQFF
>NA|14|NA|TRBJ2-5|TRBV7-9
TGTGCCAGCAGCTTTTCCGGGGTTCAAGAGACCCAGTACTTC
CASSFSGVQETQYF
>NA|17|TRBD2|TRBJ2-3|TRBV5-6
TGTGCCAGCAGCCTAAGACTAGCGGGGGCTAGCACAGATACGCAGTATTTT
CASSLRLAGASTDTQYF
>few|15|TRBD2|TRBJ2-1|TRBV7-7
TGTGCTAGCAGTGATGGACTAGCGGGAGTTCTAGAGCAGTTCTTC
CASSDGLAGVLEQFF
>NA|16|TRBD2|TRBJ2-2|TRBV7-9
TGTGCCAGCAGCGCAGGACTAGCGGGGAACACCGGGGAGCTGTTTTTT
CASSAGLAGNTGELFF
>NA|14|TRBD1|TRBJ1-4|TRBV19
TGTGCCAGTAGTTTACAGGGGTTTAATGAAAAACTGTTTTTT
CASSLQGFNEKLFF
>NA|13|NA|TRBJ1-5|TRBV5-1
TGCGCCAGCAGCTTGGGAGAGAATCAGCCCCAGCATTTT
CASSLGENQPQHF
>few|15|TRBD2|TRBJ2-7|TRBV6-5
TGTGCCAGCAGTTTCCTAGCGGAGAGCTCCTACGAGCAGTACTTC
CASSFLAESSYEQYF
>NA|15|TRBD1|TRBJ1-2|TRBV6-6
TGTGCCAGCAGTTTCAACCGGGACAGGGGCTATGGCTACACCTTC
CASSFNRDRGYGYTF
>NA|13|NA|TRBJ1-1|TRBV10-3
TGTGCCATCAGTGAGTCTCAGGGCATGGGAGCTTTCTTT
CAISESQGMGAFF